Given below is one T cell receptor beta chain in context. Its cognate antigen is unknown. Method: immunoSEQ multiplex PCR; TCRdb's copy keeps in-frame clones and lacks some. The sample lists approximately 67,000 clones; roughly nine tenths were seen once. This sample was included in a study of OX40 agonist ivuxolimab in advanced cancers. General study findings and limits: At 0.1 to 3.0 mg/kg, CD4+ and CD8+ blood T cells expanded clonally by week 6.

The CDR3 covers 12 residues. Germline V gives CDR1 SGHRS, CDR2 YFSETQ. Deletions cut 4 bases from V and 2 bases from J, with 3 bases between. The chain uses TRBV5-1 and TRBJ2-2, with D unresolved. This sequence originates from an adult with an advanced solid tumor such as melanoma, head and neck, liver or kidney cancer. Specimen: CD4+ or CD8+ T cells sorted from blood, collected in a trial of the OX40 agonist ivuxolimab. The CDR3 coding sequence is TGCGCCAGCAGCCTAAACACCGGGGAGCTGTTTTTT. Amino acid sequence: CASSLNTGELFF.